This is a list of T cell receptor beta chains from one sample in a study of T cells after yellow fever vaccination. Each CDR3 protein gets one entry after TCRdb re-called the 5' RACE reads with MiXCR. The data show about 320,000 distinct CDR3 sequences, with 9.5% to 15% seen just once and 2.5% to 3.5% held by the top ten. The material sequenced was CD4+ T cells sorted from PBMCs, taken 15 days after the yellow fever booster vaccination. All receptors derive from a man between 18 and 35 years old who received the YFV17D yellow fever vaccine. CDR3s leave out the opening cysteine and the closing phenylalanine or tryptophan. Each record gives: J gene, V gene, CDR3 protein.

TRBJ2-3 TRBV12-5 ASGLHDTDTQY
TRBJ2-1 TRBV6-2/TRBV6-3 ASSYQDSLSYNEQF
TRBJ1-6 TRBV29-1 SVLSSYNSPLH
TRBJ2-1 TRBV5-1 ASSLASGLTEQF
TRBJ2-7 TRBV11-3 ASSLTDSYEQY
TRBJ1-6 TRBV20-1 SARRQANSPLH
TRBJ2-3 TRBV19 ASSPEDLADTQY
TRBJ2-3 TRBV7-2 ASSLEILGTDTQY
TRBJ1-2 TRBV3-1 ASSLGPGIEYGYT
TRBJ1-2 TRBV5-4 ASSPDLFYGYT
TRBJ1-2 TRBV3-1 ASSQPNIGANYGYT
TRBJ2-5 TRBV6-5 ASSYSGTVETQY
TRBJ2-1 TRBV2 ASSRRPGGNEQF
TRBJ1-3 TRBV20-1 SAGRNSGNTIY
TRBJ2-7 TRBV2 AAGGLADNEQY
TRBJ1-4 TRBV5-4 ASSPGSDRTTNEKLF
TRBJ1-4 TRBV6-4 ASSSTGGERNEKLF
TRBJ2-5 TRBV6-2/TRBV6-3 ASRRDNQETQY
TRBJ2-3 TRBV5-6 ASSLAPTSTDTQY
TRBJ1-6 TRBV20-1 SARDRVNSPLH
TRBJ1-1 TRBV2 ASSERNTEAF
TRBJ2-5 TRBV7-3 ASSSGLAGIETQY
TRBJ2-1 TRBV12-3/TRBV12-4 ASTFYGGGEQF
TRBJ2-1 TRBV20-1 SARSGGNNEQF
TRBJ1-3 TRBV28 ASRAGLQGNTIY
TRBJ2-7 TRBV21-1 ASSALSGGEQY
TRBJ2-4 TRBV28 ASSSGRGADIQY
TRBJ1-1 TRBV7-6 ASSLGSGTEAF
TRBJ2-6 TRBV24-1 ATSDPGDRGANVLT
TRBJ1-5 TRBV5-6 ASSQWDRKTQPQH
TRBJ2-7 TRBV7-9 ASSLERGQEQY
TRBJ1-1 TRBV25-1 ASSEWGQEEAF
TRBJ2-3 TRBV5-1 ASSLESWQDTQY
TRBJ1-6 TRBV29-1 SVGEDRDNSPLH
TRBJ1-4 TRBV10-3 AISRDRVSEKLF
TRBJ2-7 TRBV5-1 ASKGQSTYEQY
TRBJ2-7 TRBV5-1 ASSFLTEYEQY
TRBJ1-2 TRBV7-2 ASSLVGGYT
TRBJ1-4 TRBV7-3 ASSVGLGEKLF
TRBJ1-5 TRBV4-1 ASSHRVGYQPQH
TRBJ2-1 TRBV28 ASSPAGGFKQF
TRBJ2-2 TRBV9 ASSVSQLTEELF
TRBJ2-5 TRBV24-1 ATSGRGGETQY
TRBJ1-1 TRBV10-2 ASSERWSEAF
TRBJ2-5 TRBV12-3/TRBV12-4 ASSRDLAGQETQY
TRBJ2-7 TRBV3-1 ASSQDLSPGYSYEQY
TRBJ1-1 TRBV4-1 ASSQDRGGVNTEAF
TRBJ2-2 TRBV7-3 ASSPGSYTGELF
TRBJ2-7 TRBV21-1 ASSKGGRQQY
TRBJ1-5 TRBV6-6 ASRVSRYSNQPQH
TRBJ2-3 TRBV7-2 ASSLTTLSTDTQY
TRBJ1-5 TRBV11-2 ASSQQGDQPQH
TRBJ2-2 TRBV7-2 ASRIDRGATGELF
TRBJ2-7 TRBV7-3 ASSPGGQSYEQY
TRBJ2-2 TRBV4-2 ASSPRGGGAVSGELF